The TCR beta chain under discussion was sequenced for a study of tumor-infiltrating lymphocytes in primary liver carcinoma. Study background: Men as well as women, aged 30 to 69 years, made up the patients. Each of the samples returned roughly 3.65 to 8 million productive TCRbeta reads (a yield similar across tissue types). Study-level results: Tumors reached a significantly greater top-250-clone fraction than blood did (p = 0.039).

A constant-region primer served to make TCR beta cDNA from roughly 540 ng total RNA. ARM-PCR, slightly modified, supplied the TCR beta libraries through three nested multiplex PCR rounds. TCRdb analysed the multiplex PCR reads with MiXCR anew, one entry per CDR3 protein. The data contain approximately 53,000 distinct CDR3 sequences, approximately 80% of them singletons. Turning to this clonotype: Its matching antigen is unknown. An end of the junction differs from the germline gene, which may be a read error.

Bulk tissue was left unsorted, and RNA and DNA were co-extracted from approximately 20-30 mg of it. Collection of samples drew on five separate regions of each tumor. The sequence derives from a man aged 40-49 years with primary liver carcinoma and hepatitis B virus infection. Material: liver tumor tissue from sampling region 5. As to subset: tumor region T5, tumor centre.

The CDR3: CASSLVGGGYNERFF. The DNA for the CDR3 is TGTGCCAGTAGTCTCGTCGGGGGGGGTTACAATGAGCGGTTCTTT. V and J are TRBV5-4 and TRBJ2-1; 8 bases map to TRBD2. The CDR3 totals 15 residues. Per the germline V gene, CDR1 is SGHNT and CDR2 is YYREEE (reference sequence).